This T cell receptor (beta chain) was sequenced in a study of shared clonotypes between healthy human individuals. Naive-designated CD8 cells lacked CD45RO, were positively enriched for CCR7, and omitted terminally differentiated effector memory CD45RA+ cells. The CDR3 contains 14 residues. Trimming left V 8 bases short and J 5 bases short, with 18 bases between. Germline CDR1 LNHDA, CDR2 SQIVND (reference sequence). Sequencing was performed with immunoSEQ multiplex PCR; in TCRdb, only in-frame clones are kept and a portion is missing. In the table there are millions of clones, approximately 94% of which are singletons.

The origin of this receptor is a man in his late teens or twenties in good health. The chain is built from TRBV19 and TRBJ1-1; possible D gene TRBD1, 5 bases. The material sequenced was naive CD8+ T cells sorted from blood. The CDR3 loop reads CASWVGGVVTEAFF. CDR3 DNA: TGTGCCAGTTGGGTCGGGGGGGTAGTTACTGAAGCTTTCTTT.